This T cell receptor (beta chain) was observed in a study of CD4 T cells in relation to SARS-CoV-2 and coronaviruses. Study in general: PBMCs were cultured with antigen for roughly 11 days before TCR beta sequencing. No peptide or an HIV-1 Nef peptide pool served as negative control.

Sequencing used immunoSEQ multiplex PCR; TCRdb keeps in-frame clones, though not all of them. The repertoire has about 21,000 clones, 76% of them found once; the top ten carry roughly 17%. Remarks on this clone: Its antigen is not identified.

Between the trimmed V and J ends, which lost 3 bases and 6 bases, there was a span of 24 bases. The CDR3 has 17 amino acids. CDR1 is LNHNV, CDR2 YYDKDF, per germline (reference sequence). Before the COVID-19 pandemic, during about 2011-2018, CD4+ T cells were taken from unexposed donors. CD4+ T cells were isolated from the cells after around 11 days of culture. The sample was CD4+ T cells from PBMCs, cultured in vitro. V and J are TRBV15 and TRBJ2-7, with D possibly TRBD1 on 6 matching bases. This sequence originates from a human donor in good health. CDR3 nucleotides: TGTGCCACCAGCAGTGATGACAGGTCCCCTTCTTTTAGCGAGCAGTACTTC. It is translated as CATSSDDRSPSFSEQYF. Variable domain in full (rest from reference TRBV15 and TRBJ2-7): DAMVIQNPRYQVTQFGKPVTLSCSQTLNHNVMYWYQQKSSQAPKLLFHYYDKDFNNEADTPDNFQSRRPNTSFCFLDIRSPGLGDTAMYLCATSSDDRSPSFSEQYFGPGTRLTVT.